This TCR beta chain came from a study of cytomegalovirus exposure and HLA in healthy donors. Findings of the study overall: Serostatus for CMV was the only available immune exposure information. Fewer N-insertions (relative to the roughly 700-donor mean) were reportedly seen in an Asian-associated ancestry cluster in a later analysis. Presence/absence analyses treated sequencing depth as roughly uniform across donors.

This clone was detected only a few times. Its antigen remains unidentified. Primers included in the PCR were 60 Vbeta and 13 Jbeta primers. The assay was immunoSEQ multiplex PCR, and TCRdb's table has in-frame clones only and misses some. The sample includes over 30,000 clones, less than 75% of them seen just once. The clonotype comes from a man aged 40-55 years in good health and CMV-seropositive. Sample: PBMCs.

Here the CDR3 reads CASSPTGGYEQFF. For the CDR3, the DNA is TGCGCCAGCAGCCCGACAGGGGGCTATGAGCAGTTCTTC. The chain carries TRBV5-1 and TRBJ2-1, with 10 positions matching TRBD1. The CDR3 sequence is 13 residues long. J gave up 8 bases and V 4 bases, and 3 bases lay outside the gene matches. CDR1 SGHRS and CDR2 YFSETQ come from the germline V gene.